Following are 13 T cell receptor beta chains from one sample sequenced in a study of monozygotic twins with inflammatory bowel disease. TCRdb reprocessed the 5' RACE reads, with one entry per CDR3 protein and no DNA. This sample carries about 43,000 distinct CDR3 sequences, with 5% to 6.5% going to the ten biggest clones. The specimen sequenced was blood. Source of these receptors: a human donor with ulcerative colitis or Crohn's disease, or a healthy co-twin of an affected twin (not recorded which).

V gene TRBV12-3 or TRBV12-4 combines with J gene TRBJ2-1; no DNA is available, so the TRBD2 call from TCRdb remains unchecked. This CDR3 has 13 residues. CDR3 amino acids: CASLGPGSNEQFF.

The rearrangement uses TRBV19 and TRBJ2-5; TCRdb indicates TRBD1, and absent DNA this call remains unverified. Germline V gives CDR1 LNHDA, CDR2 SQIVND (reference sequence). The length of the CDR3 is 12 residues. CDR3 protein: CASKQGFETQYF.

The genes are TRBV27 and TRBJ2-1; TCRdb returns TRBD1, unconfirmable since there is no DNA. The CDR3 is 14 amino acids. Germline CDR1 reads MNHEY; CDR2 reads SMNVEV (reference sequence). The CDR3 loop reads CASADRVPYNEQFF.

The rearrangement joins TRBV5-1 to TRBJ2-7; TCRdb gives TRBD1 as the D gene, but with no DNA this cannot be confirmed. Germline V gene lookup returns CDR1 SGHRS and CDR2 YFSETQ. The CDR3 runs to 15 residues. The CDR3 spells CASRMDFPGLYEQYF.

V is TRBV14 and J is TRBJ1-1; the D gene TCRdb calls, TRBD1, cannot be checked with no DNA. Germline V gene lookup returns CDR1 SGHDN and CDR2 FVKESK. CDR3 size: 15 residues. The CDR3 loop reads CASSQPRQLNTEAFF.

The chain has TRBV19 and TRBJ2-2; without DNA, the TCRdb call of TRBD2 cannot be checked. The CDR3 is 15 amino acids. The V gene's germline CDR1 is LNHDA and CDR2 SQIVND (reference sequence). CDR3 residues: CASSISGANTGELFF.

The genes are TRBV5-5 and TRBJ2-7; TCRdb's D call, TRBD1, is unchecked because there is no DNA. Looked up from germline, CDR1 is SGHKS and CDR2 is YYEKEE (reference sequence). This CDR3 spans 13 amino acids. CDR3 loop: CASSRQELYEQYF.

The chain is built from TRBV4-1 and TRBJ1-2. The CDR3 extends over 13 amino acids. Germline values: CDR1 MGHRA, CDR2 YSYEKL. CDR3 in amino acids: CASSQDGRGEYTF.

J is TRBJ2-7 and V is TRBV10-3. CDR1 is ENHRY and CDR2 is SYGVKD in the germline V gene. The CDR3 has 14 residues. This chain's CDR3 is CAISARSEQSEQYF.

This clonotype ranks as medium-sized (0.01 to 0.1%) in terms of frequency. The chain recombines TRBV12-3 or TRBV12-4 with TRBJ1-2. This CDR3 comprises 16 residues. CDR3 protein: CASSLDQNPSNYGYTF.

The chain links TRBV9 to TRBJ2-5; the D call of TRBD1 rests on TCRdb alone, since no DNA is present to check it. CDR1 and CDR2 (germline): SGDLS, YYNGEE. The CDR3 spans 16 residues. CDR3 loop: CASSVGGQGARETQYF.

The chain couples TRBV10-3 to TRBJ1-3; there is no DNA to check the TCRdb D call of TRBD1. The CDR3 totals 14 residues. The V gene's germline CDR1 is ENHRY and CDR2 SYGVKD. CDR3 loop: CAISQEGAVNTIYF.

The CDR3 reads CASSQRGGFTDTQYF. This chain joins TRBV4-1 and TRBJ2-3; TCRdb's D gene call, TRBD1, goes unchecked for lack of DNA. This CDR3 is 15 amino acids long. The germline gives CDR1 MGHRA, CDR2 YSYEKL.